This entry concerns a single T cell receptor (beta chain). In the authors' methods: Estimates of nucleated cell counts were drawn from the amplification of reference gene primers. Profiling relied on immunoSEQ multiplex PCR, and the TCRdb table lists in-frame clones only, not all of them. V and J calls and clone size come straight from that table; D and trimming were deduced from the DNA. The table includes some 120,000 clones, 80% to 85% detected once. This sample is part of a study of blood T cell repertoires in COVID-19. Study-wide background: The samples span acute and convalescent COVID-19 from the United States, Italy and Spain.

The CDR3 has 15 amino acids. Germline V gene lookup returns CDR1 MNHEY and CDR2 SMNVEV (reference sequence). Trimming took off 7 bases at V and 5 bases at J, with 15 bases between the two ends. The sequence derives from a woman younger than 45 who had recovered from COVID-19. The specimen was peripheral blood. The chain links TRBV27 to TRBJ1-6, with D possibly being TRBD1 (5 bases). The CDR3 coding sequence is TGTGCCAGCAAGCAAGGGGCGGAACATAATTCACCCCTCCACTTT. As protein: CASKQGAEHNSPLHF.